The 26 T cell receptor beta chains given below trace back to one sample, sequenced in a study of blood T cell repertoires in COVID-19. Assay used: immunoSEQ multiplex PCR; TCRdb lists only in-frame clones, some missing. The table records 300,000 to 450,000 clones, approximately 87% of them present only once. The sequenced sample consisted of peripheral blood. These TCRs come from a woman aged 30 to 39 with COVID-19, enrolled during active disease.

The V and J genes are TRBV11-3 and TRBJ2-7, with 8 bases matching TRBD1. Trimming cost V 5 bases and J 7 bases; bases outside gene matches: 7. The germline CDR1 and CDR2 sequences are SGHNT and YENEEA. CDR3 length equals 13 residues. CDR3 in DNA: TGTGCCAGCAGCGCGGACAGGGAGCGTGAGCAGTACTTC. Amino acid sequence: CASSADREREQYF. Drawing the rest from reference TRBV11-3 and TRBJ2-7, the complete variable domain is EAGVVQSPRYKIIEKKQPVAFWCNPISGHNTLYWYLQNLGQGPELLIRYENEEAVDDSQLPKDRFSAERLKGVDSTLKIQPAELGDSAVYLCASSADREREQYFGPGTRLTVT.

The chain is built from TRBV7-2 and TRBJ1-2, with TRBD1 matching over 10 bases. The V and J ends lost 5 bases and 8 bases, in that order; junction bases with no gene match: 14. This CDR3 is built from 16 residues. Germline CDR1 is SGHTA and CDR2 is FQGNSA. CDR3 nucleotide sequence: TGTGCCAGCAGCCCCCGGTTCGACAGGGGGCGACACGGCTACACCTTC. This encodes CASSPRFDRGRHGYTF.

The CDR3 coding sequence is TGTGCCAGCAGTGTCACGGGACAGGGGAAGGGCGAGCAGTTCTTC. It yields the protein CASSVTGQGKGEQFF. This chain connects TRBV6-4 to TRBJ2-1, with TRBD1 matching over 10 bases. CDR1 is MRHNA, CDR2 SNTAGT, per germline. The trim removed 4 bases at V and 10 bases at J, leaving 10 bases unmatched. There are 15 residues in the CDR3.

The CDR3 loop is CASSPGLSYEQYF. CDR3 coding DNA: TGTGCCAGCTCACCGGGACTCTCCTACGAGCAGTACTTC. The chain recombines TRBV18 with TRBJ2-7, with D possibly matching TRBD2 (6 bases). Germline V CDR1 and CDR2: KGHSH, LQKENI. V shed 3 bases and J shed 0 bases, with 6 bases lying between them. This CDR3 contains 13 residues.

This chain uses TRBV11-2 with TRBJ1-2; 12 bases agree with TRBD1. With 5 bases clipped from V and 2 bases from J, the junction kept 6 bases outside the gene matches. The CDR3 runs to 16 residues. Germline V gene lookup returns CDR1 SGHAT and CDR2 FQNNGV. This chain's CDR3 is CASSHGTGGENYGYTF. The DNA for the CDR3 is TGTGCCAGCAGCCACGGGACAGGGGGCGAAAACTATGGCTACACCTTC.

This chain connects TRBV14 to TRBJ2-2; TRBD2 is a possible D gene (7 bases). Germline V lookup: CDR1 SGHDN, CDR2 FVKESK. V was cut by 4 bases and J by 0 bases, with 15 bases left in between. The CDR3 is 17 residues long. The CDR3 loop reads CASSPPGAGANTGELFF. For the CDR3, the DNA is TGTGCCAGCAGCCCGCCAGGGGCGGGAGCGAACACCGGGGAGCTGTTTTTT.

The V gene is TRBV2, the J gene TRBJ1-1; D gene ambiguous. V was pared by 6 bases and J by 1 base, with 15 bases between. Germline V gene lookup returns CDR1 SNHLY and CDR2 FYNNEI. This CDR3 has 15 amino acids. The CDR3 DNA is TGTGCCAGCAGGGAGGCGGGCATGGGGAACACTGAAGCTTTCTTT. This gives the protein CASREAGMGNTEAFF.

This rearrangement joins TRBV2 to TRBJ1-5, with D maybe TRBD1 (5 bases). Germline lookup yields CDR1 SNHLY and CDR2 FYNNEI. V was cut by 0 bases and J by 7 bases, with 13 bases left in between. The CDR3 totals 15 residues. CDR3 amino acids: CASSEAAGIWQPQHF. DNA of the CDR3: TGTGCCAGCAGTGAAGCGGCAGGGATATGGCAGCCCCAGCATTTT.

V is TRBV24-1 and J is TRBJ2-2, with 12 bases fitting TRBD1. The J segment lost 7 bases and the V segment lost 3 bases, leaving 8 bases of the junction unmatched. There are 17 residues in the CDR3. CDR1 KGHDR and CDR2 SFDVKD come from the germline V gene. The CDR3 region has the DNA TGTGCCACCAGTGATCCCGGGACAGGGGGCGGTGTCGGGGAGCTGTTTTTT. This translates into CATSDPGTGGGVGELFF.

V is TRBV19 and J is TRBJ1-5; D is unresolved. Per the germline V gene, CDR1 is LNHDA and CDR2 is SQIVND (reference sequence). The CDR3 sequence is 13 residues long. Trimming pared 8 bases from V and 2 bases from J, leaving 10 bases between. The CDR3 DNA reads TGTGCCAGTGAGTATGGGCGCAATCAGCCCCAGCATTTT. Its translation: CASEYGRNQPQHF.

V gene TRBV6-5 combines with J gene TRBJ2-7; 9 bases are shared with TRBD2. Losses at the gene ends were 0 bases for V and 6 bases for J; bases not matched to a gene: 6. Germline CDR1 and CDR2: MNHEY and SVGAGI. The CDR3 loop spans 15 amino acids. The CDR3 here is CASSYSAGGPGEQYF. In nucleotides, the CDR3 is TGTGCCAGCAGTTACTCTGCGGGAGGGCCGGGCGAGCAGTACTTC.

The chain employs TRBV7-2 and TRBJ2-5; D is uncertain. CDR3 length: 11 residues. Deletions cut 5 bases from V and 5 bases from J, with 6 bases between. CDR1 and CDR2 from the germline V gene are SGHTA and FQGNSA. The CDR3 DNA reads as TGTGCCAGCAGCCGAGCTGAGACCCAGTACTTC. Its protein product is CASSRAETQYF. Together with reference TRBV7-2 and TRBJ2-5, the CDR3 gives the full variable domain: GAGVSQSPSNKVTEKGKDVELRCDPISGHTALYWYRQSLGQGLEFLIYFQGNSAPDKSGLPSDRFSAERTGGSVSTLTIQRTQQEDSAVYLCASSRAETQYFGPGTRLLVL.

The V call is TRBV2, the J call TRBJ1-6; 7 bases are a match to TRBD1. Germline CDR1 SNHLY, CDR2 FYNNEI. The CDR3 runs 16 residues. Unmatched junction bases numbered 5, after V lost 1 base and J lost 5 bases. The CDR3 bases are TGTGCCAGCAGTGAAGGAGGGGACAGTGATAATTCACCCCTCCACTTT. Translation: CASSEGGDSDNSPLHF.

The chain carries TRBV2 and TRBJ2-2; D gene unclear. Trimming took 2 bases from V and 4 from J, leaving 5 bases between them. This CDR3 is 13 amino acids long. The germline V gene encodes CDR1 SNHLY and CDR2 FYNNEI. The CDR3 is CASSEIVTGELFF. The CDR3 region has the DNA TGTGCCAGCAGTGAAATCGTCACCGGGGAGCTGTTTTTT.

The chain's CDR3 is CASSSPTRMHGYTF. The CDR3 DNA sequence: TGTGCCAGCAGTTCCCCGACGCGGATGCATGGCTACACCTTC. The chain carries TRBV27 and TRBJ1-2; no clear D gene. Germline V gene sequence: CDR1 MNHEY, CDR2 SMNVEV (reference sequence). V lost 4 bases to trimming and J lost 6 bases, with 15 bases between them. CDR3 length: 14 residues.

CDR3 sequence: CASSADRGENTEAFF. CDR3 DNA sequence: TGTGCCAGCAGTGCCGACAGGGGCGAGAACACTGAAGCTTTCTTT. The J gene is TRBJ1-1, the V gene TRBV2; the match to TRBD1 covers 8 bases. V shed 4 bases, J shed 1 base, and the junction held 5 bases outside the gene matches. Germline V gene lookup returns CDR1 SNHLY and CDR2 FYNNEI. This CDR3 comprises 15 residues.

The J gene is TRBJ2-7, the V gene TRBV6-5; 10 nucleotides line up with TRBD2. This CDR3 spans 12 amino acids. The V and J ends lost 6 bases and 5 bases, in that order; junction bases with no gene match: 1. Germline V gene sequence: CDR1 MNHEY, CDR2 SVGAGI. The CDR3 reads CASRGTSDEQYF. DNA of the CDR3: TGTGCCAGCAGAGGGACTAGCGACGAGCAGTACTTC.

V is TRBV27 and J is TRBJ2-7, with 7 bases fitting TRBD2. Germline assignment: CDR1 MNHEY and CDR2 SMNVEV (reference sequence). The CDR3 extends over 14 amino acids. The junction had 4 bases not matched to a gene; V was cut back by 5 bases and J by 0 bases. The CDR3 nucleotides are TGTGCCAGCAGTGGCCGGGACTACTCCTACGAGCAGTACTTC. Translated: CASSGRDYSYEQYF.

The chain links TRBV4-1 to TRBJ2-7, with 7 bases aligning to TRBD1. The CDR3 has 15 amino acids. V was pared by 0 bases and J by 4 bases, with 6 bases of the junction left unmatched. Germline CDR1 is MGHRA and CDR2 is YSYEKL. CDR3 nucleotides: TGCGCCAGCAGCCAAGATGGACAGGTGTCTTACGAGCAGTACTTC. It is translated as CASSQDGQVSYEQYF.

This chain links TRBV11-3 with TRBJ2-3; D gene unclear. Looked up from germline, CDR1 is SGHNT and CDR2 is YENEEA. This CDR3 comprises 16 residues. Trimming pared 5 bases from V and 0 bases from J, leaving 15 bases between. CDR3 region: CASSLVSGSSTDTQYF. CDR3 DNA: TGTGCCAGCAGCCTAGTTTCGGGTTCTAGCACAGATACGCAGTATTTT.

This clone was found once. Here the CDR3 reads CASSARQGFTGELFF. The DNA of the CDR3 is TGTGCCAGCTCAGCGAGACAGGGATTCACCGGGGAGCTGTTTTTT. The V gene is TRBV18, the J gene TRBJ2-2, with TRBD1 matching 7 bases. Unmatched junction bases numbered 7, after V lost 5 bases and J lost 4 bases. CDR1 is KGHSH and CDR2 is LQKENI in the germline V gene. The CDR3 is made up of 15 amino acids.

The CDR3 nucleotides are TGTGCCAGCAGCCAAAACAGGATGGGCACTGAAGCTTTCTTT. This gives the protein CASSQNRMGTEAFF. This chain connects TRBV3-1 (or the pseudogene TRBV3-2) to TRBJ1-1, with D perhaps matching TRBD1 (5 bases). CDR3 length: 14 residues. The germline V gene encodes CDR1 LGHDT and CDR2 YNNKEL (reference sequence). The ends were cut back, 2 bases at V and 4 bases at J, with 11 bases in the middle.

The CDR3 DNA sequence: TGCGCCAGCAGAGGGGACAGTGGGAACACCGGGGAGCTGTTTTTT. Protein sequence: CASRGDSGNTGELFF. The chain recombines TRBV5-1 with TRBJ2-2; TRBD1 aligns across 7 bases. There are 15 residues in the CDR3. CDR1 is SGHRS and CDR2 is YFSETQ in the germline V gene. The V segment lost 5 bases and the J segment 1 base; nucleotides outside the gene matches: 5.

The CDR3 protein is CASSETGRSPLHF. Written as DNA, the CDR3 is TGTGCCAGCAGCGAGACAGGGAGGTCACCCCTCCACTTT. The J gene is TRBJ1-6, the V gene TRBV28; the match to TRBD1 covers 7 bases. The CDR3 contains 13 residues. The trim removed 6 bases at V and 10 bases at J, leaving 6 bases unmatched. Germline V gene lookup returns CDR1 MDHEN and CDR2 SYDVKM.

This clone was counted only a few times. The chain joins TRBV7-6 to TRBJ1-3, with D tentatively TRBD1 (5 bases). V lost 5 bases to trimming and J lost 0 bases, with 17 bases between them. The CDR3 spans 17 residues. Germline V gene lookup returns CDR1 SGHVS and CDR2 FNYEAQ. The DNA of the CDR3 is TGTGCCAGCAGCCCCCGGGAGGGGCTGGTCTCTGGAAACACCATATATTTT. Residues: CASSPREGLVSGNTIYF.

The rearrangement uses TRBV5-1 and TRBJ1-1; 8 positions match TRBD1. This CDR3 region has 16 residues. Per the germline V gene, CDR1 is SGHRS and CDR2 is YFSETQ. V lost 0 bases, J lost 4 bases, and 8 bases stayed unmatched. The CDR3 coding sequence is TGCGCCAGCAGCTTGGGGCGTGCCAGGGGGCTCACTGAAGCTTTCTTT. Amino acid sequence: CASSLGRARGLTEAFF. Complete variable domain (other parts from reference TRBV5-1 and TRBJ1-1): KAGVTQTPRYLIKTRGQQVTLSCSPISGHRSVSWYQQTPGQGLQFLFEYFSETQRNKGNFPGRFSGRQFSNSRSEMNVSTLELGDSALYLCASSLGRARGLTEAFFGQGTRLTVV.